Below, 17 T cell receptor beta chains from the same sample are listed, as sequenced in a study of kidney transplant recipient with SARS-CoV-2 infection. Each CDR3 protein gets one entry after TCRdb re-called the reads with MiXCR. The sample has fewer than 250,000 distinct CDR3 sequences; about 28% are singletons. The material sequenced was a blood sample, taken at baseline and between days 110 and 120 from a kidney transplant recipient. The source is a young adult male patient who had COVID-19 and was a kidney transplant recipient. A subset of T cells may come from the graft donor.

This clonotype was seen only once. The chain carries TRBV28 and TRBJ2-3; 13 nucleotides match TRBD2. The end of the DNA is better explained by TRBJ2-7, so the J call may be wrong. This CDR3 has 16 amino acids. CDR1 is MDHEN, CDR2 SYDVKM, per germline. In DNA form, the CDR3 reads TGTGCTGGCAGTTTTCGTGGGACTAGCGGGAAGGCCGAGCAGTACTTC. Translating gives CAGSFRGTSGKAEQYF.

As to this clonotype: A read error may explain this, as a much larger clone is one base away. The V gene is TRBV6-5, the J gene TRBJ2-7, with 7 bases identical to TRBD1. The V gene's germline CDR1 is MNHEY and CDR2 SVGAGI. This CDR3 spans 13 amino acids. The DNA for the CDR3 is TGTGCCAACAGTTACTCGAGGGGGCACGAGCAGTACTTC. Its translation: CANSYSRGHEQYF.

This clonotype has a count of ten or more. The gene calls are TRBV6-5 and TRBJ2-6, with D possibly being TRBD2 (6 bases). This CDR3 has 15 amino acids. The germline V gene has CDR1 MNHEY and CDR2 SVGAGI. The V end was cut by 7 bases, the J end by 2 bases, with 12 bases between. DNA for the CDR3: TGTGCCAGCACCCCCGGGGGTGCTGGGGCCAACGTCCTGACTTTC. Its translation: CASTPGGAGANVLTF.

This clonotype was observed at least ten times. V gene TRBV3-1 combines with J gene TRBJ1-2; D is ambiguous. The CDR3 length is 17 residues. Trimming removed 5 bases at V and 4 bases at J, with 23 bases between. Germline-derived CDR1 and CDR2 are LGHDT and YNNKEL (reference sequence). As DNA, the CDR3 is TGTGCCAGCAGCATAGTTTACACCCTTCGAAAGACCTATGGCTACACCTTC. It translates to CASSIVYTLRKTYGYTF.

This clonotype was seen at least ten times. This chain joins TRBV7-3 and TRBJ2-6, with D possibly being TRBD1 (5 bases). Germline CDR1 SGHTA, CDR2 FQGTGA. The V end was cut by 5 bases, the J end by 2 bases, with 13 bases between. This CDR3 region has 16 residues. CDR3 DNA: TGTGCCAGCAGCGTAAGGGGTGGGGCTGGGGCCAACGTCCTGACTTTC. It codes for CASSVRGGAGANVLTF.

This clonotype showed up many times. It is unclear where the CDR3 begins or ends on the DNA, so no DNA is shown, and the CDR3 is as TCRdb lists it. The CDR3 loop is CISVPEGSDEVGKTYGYTF. The chain carries TRBV7-5 and TRBJ1-2. TRBV7-5 is a documented pseudogene. Both ends counted, the CDR3 spans 19 residues.

At least ten counts were recorded for this clonotype. The V gene is TRBV29-1, the J gene TRBJ2-7; 9 nucleotides align to TRBD2. Germline V gene sequence: CDR1 SQVTM, CDR2 ANQGSEA. This CDR3 has 13 amino acids. The trim removed 4 bases at V and 6 bases at J, leaving 7 bases unmatched. CDR3 region: CSVVSGRSPEQYF. Written as DNA, the CDR3 is TGCAGCGTTGTCAGCGGGAGGTCTCCCGAGCAGTACTTC.

This clonotype has just a few counts. This chain links TRBV12-3 or TRBV12-4 with TRBJ2-1; D call uncertain. The CDR3 totals 12 residues. V lost 6 bases and J 9 bases, leaving 12 bases between the germline ends. As DNA, the CDR3 is TGTGCCAGCAGATACTTAAGGGCTGAGCAGTTCTTC. This sequence encodes CASRYLRAEQFF.

Of note for this clonotype: This may be a read error: a much more frequent sequence differs by one nucleotide. This chain links TRBV3-2 with TRBJ2-7; no check of the table's D call, TRBD2, against the DNA was made. The better agreement between TRBJ2-5 and the DNA end casts doubt on the J call. TRBV3-2 is a listed pseudogene. There are 12 residues in the CDR3. CDR3 sequence: CASSRISGTQYF. In DNA form, the CDR3 reads TGTGCCAGCAGCCGTATAAGCGGGACCCAGTACTTC.

The chain is built from TRBV28 and TRBJ2-3; 13 bases line up with TRBD2. Germline CDR1 reads MDHEN; CDR2 reads SYDVKM. V was pared by 7 bases and J by 5 bases, with 3 bases of the junction left unmatched. The CDR3 extends over 14 amino acids. CDR3 DNA sequence: TGTGCCAGCACCCGGACTAGCGGGAGAGATACGCAGTATTTT. The encoded protein is CASTRTSGRDTQYF. Looking up the rest from reference TRBV28 and TRBJ2-3 gives the full variable domain: DVKVTQSSRYLVKRTGEKVFLECVQDMDHENMFWYRQDPGLGLRLIYFSYDVKMKEKGDIPEGYSVSREKKERFSLILESASTNQTSMYLCASTRTSGRDTQYFGPGTRLTVL.

The chain carries TRBV3-1 and TRBJ2-3; D possibly corresponds to TRBD2 (6 bases). The CDR3 covers 11 residues. The V end was cut by 5 bases, the J end by 8 bases, with 8 bases between. Germline values: CDR1 LGHDT, CDR2 YNNKEL (reference sequence). The CDR3: CASSTGGTQYF. CDR3 sequence (DNA): TGTGCCAGCAGCACCGGGGGTACGCAGTATTTT.

On this clonotype: It may be a read error: a sequence one base away is much more abundant. This sequence joins TRBV13 and TRBJ2-7; D uncertain. This CDR3 comprises 11 residues. Per the germline V gene, CDR1 is PRHDT and CDR2 is FYEKMQ (reference sequence). The CDR3 DNA reads as TGTGCCGGCAGCACCAGAGGAGAGCAGTACTTC. It codes for CAGSTRGEQYF.

This clonotype was observed a handful of times. The chain links TRBV11-2 to TRBJ2-1; tentative D call: TRBD2 (5 bases). The CDR3 totals 14 residues. The V gene lost 3 bases and the J gene lost 9 bases, with 15 bases spanning the gap. The germline V gene encodes CDR1 SGHAT and CDR2 FQNNGV. CDR3 sequence reads: CASSLKAASGEQFF. CDR3 DNA sequence: TGTGCCAGCAGCTTGAAGGCGGCAAGCGGTGAGCAGTTCTTC. The full variable domain, its missing parts supplied by reference TRBV11-2 and TRBJ2-1, is EAGVAQSPRYKIIEKRQSVAFWCNPISGHATLYWYQQILGQGPKLLIQFQNNGVVDDSQLPKDRFSAERLKGVDSTLKIQPAKLEDSAVYLCASSLKAASGEQFFGPGTRLTVL.

This clonotype was counted ten times or more. The chain combines TRBV3-2 with TRBJ1-2; the listed D gene, TRBD1, was not tested against the DNA. TRBV3-2 is shown as a pseudogene. This CDR3 comprises 13 residues. CDR3 coding DNA: TGTGCCAGCAGCCGCAGGGACGGAAATGGCTACACCTTC. It yields the protein CASSRRDGNGYTF.

This clonotype showed up just once. Only one base separates this from a far larger clonotype, so it likely reflects a read error. The chain joins TRBV4-2 to TRBJ2-5; D is unresolved. TRBJ2-7 matches the DNA end more closely, so the J call is doubtful. CDR1 and CDR2 from the germline V gene are LGHNA and YNFKEQ. This CDR3 region has 16 residues. In DNA, the CDR3 is TGTGCCAGCAGCCAAGATCTATCGAGACCCTTCCACGAGCAGTACTTC. This translates into CASSQDLSRPFHEQYF.

In the case of this clonotype: At one end the junction does not follow the germline gene, possibly because of a read error. This rearrangement joins TRBV20-1 to TRBJ2-5; possibly TRBD2 for D (5 bases). Germline CDR1 and CDR2: DFQATT and SNEGSKA (reference sequence). This CDR3 is 12 amino acids long. CDR3 in amino acids: CSALSEGETRYF. The DNA for the CDR3 is TGCAGTGCTCTTAGCGAGGGAGAGACCCGGTACTTC.

In regard to this clonotype: A much bigger clone sits one base away, suggesting this may be a read error. The chain combines TRBV6-6 with TRBJ2-7; D unclear. The CDR3 contains 13 residues. In germline, CDR1 is MNHNY, CDR2 SVGAGI (reference sequence). V gave up 0 bases and J gave up 3 bases, with 6 bases separating them. CDR3 sequence: CASSYSMSYEQYF. The CDR3 bases are TGTGCCAGCAGTTACTCCATGAGCTACGAGCAGTACTTC.